The rows below give T cell receptor beta chains drawn from one sample of a study of glioma-infiltrating T cells after dendritic cell vaccination. Produced via immunoSEQ multiplex PCR; TCRdb's table is partial and in-frame only. Of 45,000 to 55,000 clones in the sample, 85% were seen once. The input for sequencing was blood, taken before dendritic cell vaccination. The source is a human donor with glioblastoma. Each CDR3 is given with its conserved first and last residue.

J: TRBJ2-7; V: TRBV11-2; CDR3: CASSPQESYQALSYEQYF
J: TRBJ2-3; V: TRBV6-1; CDR3: CASSGQGGDTQYF
J: TRBJ2-7; V: TRBV2; CDR3: CASSALDSLSYEQYF
J: TRBJ2-7; V: TRBV7-6; CDR3: CASSYGLAGYEQYF
J: TRBJ1-1; V: TRBV7-9; CDR3: CASSLVGGVGTEAFF
J: TRBJ1-1; V: TRBV6-5; CDR3: CASSYLVRGEAFF
J: TRBJ2-2; V: TRBV19; CDR3: CASIRTGRNTGELFF
J: TRBJ1-1; V: TRBV5-1; CDR3: CASSSGHQNTEAFF
J: TRBJ2-7; V: TRBV11-3; CDR3: CASSLDSGSGATYEQYF
J: TRBJ1-1; V: TRBV7-2; CDR3: CASSPRRTDEAFF
J: TRBJ2-5; V: TRBV7-2; CDR3: CASKQGLETQYF
J: TRBJ2-6; V: TRBV5-1; CDR3: CASSLSGVGANVLTF
J: TRBJ2-7; V: TRBV7-9; CDR3: CASSLGLAGSYEQYF
J: TRBJ2-6; V: TRBV25-1; CDR3: CASSGRDGVSGANVLTF
J: TRBJ1-5; V: TRBV7-9; CDR3: CASSHSGGEGNQPQHF
J: TRBJ2-7; V: TRBV30; CDR3: CAWRGPSGTDEQYF
J: TRBJ2-7; V: TRBV5-1; CDR3: CASSRRASGSLTSYYEQYF
J: TRBJ2-7; V: TRBV14; CDR3: CASSPPGVDSSYEQYF
J: TRBJ2-2; V: TRBV7-2; CDR3: CASSSLAGTGVSGELFF
J: TRBJ1-1; V: TRBV4-2; CDR3: CASSQGHRISTEAFF
J: TRBJ2-3; V: TRBV13; CDR3: CASSLVLAVPPYTDTQYF
J: TRBJ2-3; V: TRBV6-5; CDR3: CASSGLAGGSDTQYF
J: TRBJ1-4; V: TRBV27; CDR3: CASSWAASNEKLFF
J: TRBJ1-1; V: TRBV6-1; CDR3: CASRMTGGNTEAFF
J: TRBJ1-2; V: TRBV18; CDR3: CASSPGQGDRYTF
J: TRBJ1-2; V: TRBV19; CDR3: CASSIGGRNYGYTF
J: TRBJ2-6; V: TRBV10-3; CDR3: CAISLSGQSHSGANVLTF
J: TRBJ1-2; V: TRBV20-1; CDR3: CSARAVYGYTF
J: TRBJ1-2; V: TRBV6-5; CDR3: CASSYSRAANYGYTF
J: TRBJ2-3; V: TRBV5-4; CDR3: CASSTGVSTDTQYF
J: TRBJ1-5; V: TRBV28; CDR3: CASSAGGMGNQPQHF
J: TRBJ2-1; V: TRBV5-3; CDR3: CARSAGGPYNEQFF